The present T cell receptor beta chain was sequenced within a study of cytomegalovirus exposure and HLA in healthy donors. On the study more broadly: There were some 120 million unique TCR beta sequences, drawn from roughly 200 million T cells, in an earlier analysis.

Findings and limits, study-wide: In vitro checks showed that a few CMV-associated chains really do target CMV antigens.

Germline CDR1 and CDR2: MNHNS and SASEGT. The CDR3 has 15 residues. Trimming cost V 1 base and J 5 bases; bases outside gene matches: 7. The primer mix had 60 Vbeta and 13 Jbeta primers. Libraries were prepared by immunoSEQ multiplex PCR; TCRdb keeps only in-frame clonotypes and omits some of them. The data hold around 150,000 clones, with about 75% observed a single time. Comments on this clone: The antigen remains undetermined.

This receptor was taken from a man aged 18 to 30 in good health and CMV-seronegative. V usage is TRBV6-1 and J usage is TRBJ1-1, with 7 positions matching TRBD1. Sequenced material: PBMCs. CDR3 sequence: CASSEVPAGGTEAFF. The DNA for the CDR3 is TGTGCCAGCAGTGAAGTTCCGGCAGGGGGGACTGAAGCTTTCTTT.